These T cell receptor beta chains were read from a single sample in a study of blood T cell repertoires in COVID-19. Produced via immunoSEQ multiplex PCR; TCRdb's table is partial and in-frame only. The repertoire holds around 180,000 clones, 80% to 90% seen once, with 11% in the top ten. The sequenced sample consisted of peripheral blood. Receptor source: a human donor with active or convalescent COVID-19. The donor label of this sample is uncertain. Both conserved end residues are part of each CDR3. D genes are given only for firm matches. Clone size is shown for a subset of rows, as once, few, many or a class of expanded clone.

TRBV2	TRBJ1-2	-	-	CASSARAEANYGYTF	TGTGCCAGCAGTGCCCGAGCCGAAGCTAACTATGGCTACACCTTC
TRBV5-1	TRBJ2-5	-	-	CASSLPQEETQYF	TGCGCCAGCAGCCTTCCACAGGAAGAGACCCAGTACTTC
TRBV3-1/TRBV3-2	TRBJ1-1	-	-	CASSPGTFEAFF	TGTGCCAGCAGCCCCGGGACATTTGAAGCTTTCTTT
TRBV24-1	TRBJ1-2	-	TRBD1	CATSDDTGTAWGGYTF	TGTGCCACCAGTGATGATACCGGGACAGCCTGGGGGGGCTACACCTTC
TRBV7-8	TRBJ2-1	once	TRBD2	CASSSQLAGGSDEQFF	TGTGCCAGCAGCTCTCAACTAGCGGGAGGATCAGATGAGCAGTTCTTC
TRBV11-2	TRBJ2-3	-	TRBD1	CASSSWTGVGDTQYF	TGTGCCAGCAGCTCATGGACAGGGGTAGGAGATACGCAGTATTTT
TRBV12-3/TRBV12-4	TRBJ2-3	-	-	CASSSSPGGTQYF	TGTGCCAGCAGTTCCTCGCCCGGGGGTACGCAGTATTTT
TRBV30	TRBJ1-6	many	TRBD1	CAGGQGNSPLHF	TGTGCCGGGGGACAGGGGAATTCACCCCTCCACTTT
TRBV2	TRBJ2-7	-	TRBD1	CASKGGLYEQYF	TGTGCCAGCAAAGGGGGCCTCTACGAGCAGTACTTC
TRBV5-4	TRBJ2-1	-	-	CASSLFQINNEQFF	TGTGCCAGCAGCTTATTCCAGATAAACAATGAGCAGTTCTTC
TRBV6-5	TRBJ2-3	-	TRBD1	CASSYTTTGLADTQYF	TGTGCCAGCAGTTACACAACGACAGGGCTCGCAGATACGCAGTATTTT
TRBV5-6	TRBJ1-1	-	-	CASSPIGGNTEAFF	TGTGCCAGCAGCCCGATCGGGGGTAACACTGAAGCTTTCTTT
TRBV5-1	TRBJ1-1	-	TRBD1	CASSLAQGVTNTEAFF	TGCGCCAGCAGCTTGGCCCAGGGGGTGACAAACACTGAAGCTTTCTTT
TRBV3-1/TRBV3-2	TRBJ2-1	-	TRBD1	CASSYNRGNEQFF	TGTGCCAGCTCATATAACAGGGGCAATGAGCAGTTCTTC
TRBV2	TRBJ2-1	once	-	CASSTRNEQFF	TGTGCCAGCAGCACCCGGAATGAGCAGTTCTTC
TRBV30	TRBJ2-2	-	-	CAWSMKRETGELFF	TGTGCCTGGAGTATGAAACGGGAAACCGGGGAGCTGTTTTTT
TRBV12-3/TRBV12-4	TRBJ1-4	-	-	CASSRTGELFF	TGTGCCAGCAGTAGAACAGGTGAACTGTTTTTT
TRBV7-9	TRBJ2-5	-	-	CASSVSQETQYF	TGTGCCAGCAGCGTATCGCAAGAGACCCAGTACTTC
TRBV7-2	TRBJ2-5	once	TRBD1	CASRRDRYQETQYF	TGTGCCAGCAGGAGGGACAGGTATCAAGAGACCCAGTACTTC
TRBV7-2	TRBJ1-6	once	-	CASSENRGPNSPLHF	TGTGCCAGCAGCGAAAATCGAGGCCCCAATTCACCCCTCCACTTT
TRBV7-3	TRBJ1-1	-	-	CASSLNPRRNTEAFF	TGTGCCAGCAGCTTAAACCCTCGCAGGAACACTGAAGCTTTCTTT
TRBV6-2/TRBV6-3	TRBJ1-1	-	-	CASSYSKAAVGEAFF	TGTGCCAGCAGTTACTCGAAGGCGGCAGTTGGTGAAGCTTTCTTT
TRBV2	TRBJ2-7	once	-	CASSEDYEQYF	TGTGCCAGCTCGGAGGACTACGAGCAGTACTTC
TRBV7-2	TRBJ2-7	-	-	CASSEGPYEQYF	TGTGCCAGCAGCGAGGGCCCCTACGAGCAGTACTTC
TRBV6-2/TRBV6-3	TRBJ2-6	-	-	CASSRTGRPGVGANVLTF	TGTGCCAGCAGCCGCACAGGTCGCCCGGGTGTTGGGGCCAACGTCCTGACTTTC
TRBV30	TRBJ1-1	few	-	CAWSLRAVGAFF	TGTGCCTGGAGCTTGAGGGCCGTCGGTGCTTTCTTT
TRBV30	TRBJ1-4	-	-	CAWSVPGVNNEKLFF	TGTGCCTGGAGTGTACCTGGAGTTAATAATGAAAAACTGTTTTTT
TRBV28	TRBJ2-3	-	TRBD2	CASSFGGVTADTQYF	TGTGCCAGCAGTTTTGGGGGGGTTACGGCAGATACGCAGTATTTT
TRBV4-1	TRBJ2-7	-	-	CASSQGLVGPYEQYF	TGCGCCAGCAGCCAAGGGTTGGTGGGGCCTTACGAGCAGTACTTC
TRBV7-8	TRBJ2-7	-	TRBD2	CASRLGLAGIYEQYF	TGTGCCAGCAGGCTAGGACTAGCGGGAATCTACGAGCAGTACTTC
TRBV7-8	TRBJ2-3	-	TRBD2	CASSPTGRREAQYF	TGTGCCAGCAGCCCCACAGGTCGGCGGGAGGCGCAGTATTTT
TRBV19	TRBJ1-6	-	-	CASSAKGYASPLHF	TGTGCCAGTAGTGCCAAGGGGTACGCTTCACCCCTCCACTTT
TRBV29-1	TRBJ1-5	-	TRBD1	CSVVQGGGNQPQHF	TGCAGCGTCGTACAGGGGGGAGGCAATCAGCCCCAGCATTTT
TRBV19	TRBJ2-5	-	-	CASSIDSGQWETQYF	TGTGCCAGTAGTATAGATTCCGGACAATGGGAGACCCAGTACTTC
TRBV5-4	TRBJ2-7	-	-	CASSLPGSGAYEQYF	TGTGCCAGCAGCTTACCCGGGTCAGGGGCCTACGAGCAGTACTTC
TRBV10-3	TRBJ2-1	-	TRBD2	CATALSTSGGTNNEQFF	TGTGCCACCGCCCTATCGACTAGCGGGGGGACAAACAATGAGCAGTTCTTC
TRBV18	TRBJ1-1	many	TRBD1	CASSPPKTQGAIGTEAFF	TGTGCCAGCTCACCTCCTAAAACACAGGGGGCGATAGGCACTGAAGCTTTCTTT
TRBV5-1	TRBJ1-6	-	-	CASSLSTHPKSYNSPLHF	TGCGCCAGCAGCTTATCGACACATCCTAAGTCCTATAATTCACCCCTCCACTTT
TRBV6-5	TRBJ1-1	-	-	CASSFRRGTEAFF	TGTGCCAGCAGTTTTAGGCGCGGAACTGAAGCTTTCTTT
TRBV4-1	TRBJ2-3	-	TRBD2	CASSQPQKRGGHNWGTDTQYF	TGCGCCAGCAGCCAGCCCCAAAAGCGGGGGGGCCATAATTGGGGCACAGATACGCAGTATTTT
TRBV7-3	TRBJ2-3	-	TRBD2	CASNVAGAPTDTQYF	TGTGCCAGCAACGTAGCGGGGGCCCCCACAGATACGCAGTATTTT
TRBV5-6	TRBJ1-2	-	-	CASSRDNNYGYTF	TGTGCCAGCAGCCGGGACAATAACTATGGCTACACCTTC